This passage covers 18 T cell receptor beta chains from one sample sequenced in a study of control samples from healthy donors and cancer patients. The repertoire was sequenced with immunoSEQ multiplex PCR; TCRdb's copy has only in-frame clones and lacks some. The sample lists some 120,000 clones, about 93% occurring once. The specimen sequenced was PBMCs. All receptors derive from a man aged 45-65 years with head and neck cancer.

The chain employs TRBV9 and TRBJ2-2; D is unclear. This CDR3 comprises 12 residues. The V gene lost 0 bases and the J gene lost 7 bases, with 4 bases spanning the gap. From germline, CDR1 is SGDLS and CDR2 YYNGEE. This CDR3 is CASSVVGGELFF. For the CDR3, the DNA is TGTGCCAGCAGCGTAGTGGGCGGGGAGCTGTTTTTT.

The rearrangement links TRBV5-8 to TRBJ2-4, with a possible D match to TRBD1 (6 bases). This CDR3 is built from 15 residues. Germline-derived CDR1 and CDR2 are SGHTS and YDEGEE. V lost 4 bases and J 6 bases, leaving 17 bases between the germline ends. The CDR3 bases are TGTGCCAGCAGCCCTTTGGGGCAGGGGACAAACATTCAGTACTTC. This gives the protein CASSPLGQGTNIQYF.

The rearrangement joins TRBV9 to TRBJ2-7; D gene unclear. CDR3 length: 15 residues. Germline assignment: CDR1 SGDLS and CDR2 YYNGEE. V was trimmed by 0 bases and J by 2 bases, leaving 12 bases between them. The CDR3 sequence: CASSVGGQSAYEQYF. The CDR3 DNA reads TGTGCCAGCAGCGTAGGAGGTCAAAGTGCCTACGAGCAGTACTTC.

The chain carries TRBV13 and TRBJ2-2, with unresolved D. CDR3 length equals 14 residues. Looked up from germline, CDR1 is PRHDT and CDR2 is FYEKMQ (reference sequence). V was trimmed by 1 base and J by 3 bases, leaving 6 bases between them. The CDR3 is CASSLVGDTGELFF. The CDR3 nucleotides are TGTGCCAGCAGCTTAGTCGGCGACACCGGGGAGCTGTTTTTT.

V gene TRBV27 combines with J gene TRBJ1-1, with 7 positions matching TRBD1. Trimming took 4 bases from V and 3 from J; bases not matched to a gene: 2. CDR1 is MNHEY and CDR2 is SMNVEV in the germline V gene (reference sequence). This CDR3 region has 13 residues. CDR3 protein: CASSSTGDTEAFF. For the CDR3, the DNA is TGTGCCAGCAGTTCAACAGGGGACACTGAAGCTTTCTTT.

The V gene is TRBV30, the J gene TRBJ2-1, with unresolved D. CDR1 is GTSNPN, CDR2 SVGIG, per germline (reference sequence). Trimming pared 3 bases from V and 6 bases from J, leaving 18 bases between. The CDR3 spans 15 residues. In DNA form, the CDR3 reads TGTGCCTGGAGGCTACGAGGTGCCCCTTTCAATGAGCAGTTCTTC. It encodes CAWRLRGAPFNEQFF.

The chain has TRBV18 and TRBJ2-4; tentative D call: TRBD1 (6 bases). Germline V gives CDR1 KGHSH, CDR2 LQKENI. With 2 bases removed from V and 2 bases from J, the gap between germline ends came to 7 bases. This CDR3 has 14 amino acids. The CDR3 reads CASSPDRTKNIQYF. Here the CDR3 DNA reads TGTGCCAGCTCACCAGACAGGACCAAAAACATTCAGTACTTC.

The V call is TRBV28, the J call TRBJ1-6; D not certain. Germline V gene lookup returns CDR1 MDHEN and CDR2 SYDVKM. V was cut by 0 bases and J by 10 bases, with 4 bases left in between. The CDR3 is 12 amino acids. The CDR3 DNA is TGTGCCAGCAGTTTATGGTCCTCACCCCTCCACTTT. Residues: CASSLWSSPLHF.

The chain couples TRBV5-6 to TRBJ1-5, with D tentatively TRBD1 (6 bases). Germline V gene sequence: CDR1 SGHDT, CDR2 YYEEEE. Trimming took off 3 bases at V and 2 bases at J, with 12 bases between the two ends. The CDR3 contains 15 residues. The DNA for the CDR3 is TGTGCCAGCAGCTGGGGGCAGGCCCGCAATCAGCCCCAGCATTTT. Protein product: CASSWGQARNQPQHF. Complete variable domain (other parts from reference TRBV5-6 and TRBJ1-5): DAGVTQSPTHLIKTRGQQVTLRCSPKSGHDTVSWYQQALGQGPQFIFQYYEEEERQRGNFPDRFSGHQFPNYSSELNVNALLLGDSALYLCASSWGQARNQPQHFGDGTRLSIL.

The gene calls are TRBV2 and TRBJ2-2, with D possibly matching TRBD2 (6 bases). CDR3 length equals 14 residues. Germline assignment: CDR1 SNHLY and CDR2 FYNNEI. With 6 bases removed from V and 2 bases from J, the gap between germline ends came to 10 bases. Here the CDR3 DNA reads TGTGCCAGCAGGGGGGGAGCTAACACCGGGGAGCTGTTTTTT. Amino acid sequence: CASRGGANTGELFF. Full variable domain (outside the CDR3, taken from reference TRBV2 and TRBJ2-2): EPEVTQTPSHQVTQMGQEVILRCVPISNHLYFYWYRQILGQKVEFLVSFYNNEISEKSEIFDDQFSVERPDGSNFTLKIRSTKLEDSAMYFCASRGGANTGELFFGEGSRLTVL.

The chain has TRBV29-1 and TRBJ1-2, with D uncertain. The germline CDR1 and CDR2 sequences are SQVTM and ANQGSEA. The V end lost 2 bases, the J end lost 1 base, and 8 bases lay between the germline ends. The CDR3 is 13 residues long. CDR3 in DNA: TGCAGCGTTGAACATACGGATAACTATGGCTACACCTTC. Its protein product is CSVEHTDNYGYTF.

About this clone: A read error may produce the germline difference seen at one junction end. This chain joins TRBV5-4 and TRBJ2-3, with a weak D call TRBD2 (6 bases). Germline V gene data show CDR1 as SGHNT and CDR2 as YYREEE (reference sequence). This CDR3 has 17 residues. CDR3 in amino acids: CASLFLGAGTSRDTQYF. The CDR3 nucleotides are TGTGCCAGCCTCTTCTTAGGCGCGGGGACGAGCAGAGATACGCAGTATTTT.

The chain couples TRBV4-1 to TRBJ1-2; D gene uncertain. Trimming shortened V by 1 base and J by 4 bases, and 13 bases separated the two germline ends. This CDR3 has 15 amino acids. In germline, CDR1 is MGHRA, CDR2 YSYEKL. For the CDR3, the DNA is TGCGCCAGCAGCCAAGTTCCCGGACCGATCTATGGCTACACCTTC. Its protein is CASSQVPGPIYGYTF.

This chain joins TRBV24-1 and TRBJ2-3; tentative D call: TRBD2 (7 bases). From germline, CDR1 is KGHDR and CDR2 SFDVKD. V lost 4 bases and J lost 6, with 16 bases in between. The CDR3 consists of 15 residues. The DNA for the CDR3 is TGTGCCACCAGTGAGTTCGGGGGGCCGGCGGATACGCAGTATTTT. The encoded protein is CATSEFGGPADTQYF.

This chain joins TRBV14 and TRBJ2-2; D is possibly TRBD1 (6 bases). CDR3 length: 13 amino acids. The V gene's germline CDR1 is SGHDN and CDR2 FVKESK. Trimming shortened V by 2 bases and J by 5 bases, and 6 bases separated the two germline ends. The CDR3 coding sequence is TGTGCCAGCAGCCAACAGGGGACCGGGGAGCTGTTTTTT. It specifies CASSQQGTGELFF.

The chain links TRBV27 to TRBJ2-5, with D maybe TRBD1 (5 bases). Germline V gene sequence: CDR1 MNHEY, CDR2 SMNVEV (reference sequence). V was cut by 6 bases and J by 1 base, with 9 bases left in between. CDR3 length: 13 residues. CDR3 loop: CASSHDSQETQYF. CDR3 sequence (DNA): TGTGCCAGCAGCCATGACAGCCAAGAGACCCAGTACTTC.

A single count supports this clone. The CDR3 here is CASSSPSRNQPQHF. The CDR3 region has the DNA TGTGCCAGCAGTTCTCCAAGTAGGAATCAGCCCCAGCATTTT. This chain joins TRBV27 and TRBJ1-5; no reliable D call. CDR1 is MNHEY and CDR2 is SMNVEV in the germline V gene (reference sequence). This CDR3 is built from 14 residues. V was cut by 4 bases and J by 4 bases, with 11 bases left in between.

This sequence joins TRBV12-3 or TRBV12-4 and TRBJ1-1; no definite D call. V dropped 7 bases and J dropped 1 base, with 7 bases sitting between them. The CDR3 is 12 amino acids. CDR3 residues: CASMTSNTEAFF. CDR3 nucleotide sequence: TGTGCCAGCATGACGTCGAACACTGAAGCTTTCTTT.